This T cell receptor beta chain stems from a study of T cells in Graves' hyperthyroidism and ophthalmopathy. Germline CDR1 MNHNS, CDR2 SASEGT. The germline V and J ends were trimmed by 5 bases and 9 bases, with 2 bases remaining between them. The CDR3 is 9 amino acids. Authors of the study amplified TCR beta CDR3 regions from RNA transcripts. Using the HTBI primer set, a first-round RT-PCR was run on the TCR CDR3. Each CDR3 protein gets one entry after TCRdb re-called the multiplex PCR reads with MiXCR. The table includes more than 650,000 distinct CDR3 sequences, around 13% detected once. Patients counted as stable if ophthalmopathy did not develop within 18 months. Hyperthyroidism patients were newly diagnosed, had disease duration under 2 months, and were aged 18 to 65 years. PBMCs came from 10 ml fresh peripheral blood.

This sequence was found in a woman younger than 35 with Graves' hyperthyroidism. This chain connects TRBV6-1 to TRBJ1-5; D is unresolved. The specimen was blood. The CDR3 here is CASSWPQHF. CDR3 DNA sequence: TGTGCCAGCAGTTGGCCCCAGCATTTT.